This T cell receptor (beta chain) appears in the sequencing data of a study of blood T cells in healthy people across ages. Total RNA was isolated from each sample in quantities of at least 5 micrograms. It was with a sample-barcoded 5' primer and a J-beta primer mix that a second PCR of roughly 7 to 12 cycles was run. Each sample yielded at least 2.5 million CDR3-containing paired-end reads. One entry per CDR3 protein results from TCRdb running MiXCR on the 5' RACE reads. This table holds some 760,000 distinct CDR3 sequences, approximately 25% found once. This clonotype was picked up a small number of times. CDR3 length: 12 residues. Germline V gene sequence: CDR1 MGHRA, CDR2 YSYEKL. Trimming cost V 4 bases and J 8 bases, with 6 bases left between them. These sequences were also reported in another study, on T cells of mothers and their children. That study reports: Once extracted, all RNA went into cDNA synthesis at roughly 1.4 ug per 15 ul. Slightly higher but non-significant overlap marked related mother-child pairs versus unrelated pairs.

The rearrangement joins TRBV4-1 to TRBJ1-6; possible D gene TRBD1, 5 bases. The receptor was isolated from a boy younger than 18 in good health. The sample consisted of blood. The CDR3 here is CASSPQDSPLHF. DNA for the CDR3: TGCGCCAGCAGCCCACAGGATTCACCCCTCCACTTT.